These 30 T cell receptor beta chains were sequenced from one sample in a study of blood T cell repertoires in COVID-19. Profiled with immunoSEQ multiplex PCR; TCRdb holds only in-frame clones, not every one. This table holds fewer than 80,000 clones, over 65% found once. The sequencing input was peripheral blood. These receptors all come from a man in his 60s with COVID-19, enrolled during active disease.

V usage is TRBV14 and J usage is TRBJ2-5; no clear D. V lost 4 bases and J lost 2, with 8 bases in between. Looked up from germline, CDR1 is SGHDN and CDR2 is FVKESK. CDR3 size: 13 residues. CDR3 nucleotide sequence: TGTGCCAGCAGCCGGGTACAGCAAGAGACCCAGTACTTC. Residues: CASSRVQQETQYF.

V and J are TRBV24-1 and TRBJ1-5, with D possibly being TRBD1 (5 bases). Per germline, CDR1 KGHDR and CDR2 SFDVKD. The length of the CDR3 is 13 residues. V lost 5 bases, J lost 5 bases, and 9 bases lay in between. CDR3 sequence (DNA): TGTGCCACCAGTGCCAAAGGGGATCAGCCCCAGCATTTT. It specifies CATSAKGDQPQHF.

The chain has TRBV7-9 and TRBJ2-1; 10 bases fit TRBD1. Germline CDR1 SEHNR, CDR2 FQNEAQ (reference sequence). V dropped 5 bases and J dropped 9; count of bases not matched to a gene: 7. CDR3 length equals 14 residues. In DNA, the CDR3 is TGTGCCAGCAGCCGGGGACAGGGGAGTACTGAGCAGTTCTTC. This encodes CASSRGQGSTEQFF.

V gene TRBV19 combines with J gene TRBJ1-2; 7 nucleotides align to TRBD1. The V segment lost 4 bases and the J segment 4 bases; nucleotides outside the gene matches: 6. Germline lookup yields CDR1 LNHDA and CDR2 SQIVND (reference sequence). The CDR3 is made up of 14 amino acids. The CDR3 bases are TGTGCCAGTAGTAACCTGGACAGGATCTATGGCTACACCTTC. Its protein product is CASSNLDRIYGYTF.

This chain connects TRBV2 to TRBJ2-5; TRBD1 is a possible D gene (5 bases). The CDR3 runs to 14 residues. Trimming pared 6 bases from V and 3 bases from J, leaving 14 bases between. The germline gives CDR1 SNHLY, CDR2 FYNNEI. This chain's CDR3 is CASSLTGGEETQYF. The CDR3 DNA is TGTGCCAGCAGCTTAACAGGTGGGGAAGAGACCCAGTACTTC.

This clone appeared a single time. The CDR3 loop reads CASSLSYRVSSGANVLTF. The DNA for the CDR3 is TGTGCCAGCAGCCTTTCCTACAGGGTTTCGTCTGGGGCCAACGTCCTGACTTTC. This chain uses TRBV3-1 (or the pseudogene TRBV3-2) with TRBJ2-6; D may be TRBD1 (6 bases). Trimming removed 4 bases at V and 1 base at J, with 17 bases between. Per the germline V gene, CDR1 is LGHDT and CDR2 is YNNKEL (reference sequence). The CDR3 covers 18 residues.

The chain joins TRBV27 to TRBJ2-2; 8 bases align to TRBD1. The V gene end was trimmed by 3 bases and the J gene end by 4 bases; junction bases not matched to a gene: 7. This CDR3 is built from 16 residues. From germline, CDR1 is MNHEY and CDR2 SMNVEV (reference sequence). CDR3 nucleotides: TGTGCCAGCAGTTTGACCGGACAGGGCCCCACCGGGGAGCTGTTTTTT. Translated, it gives CASSLTGQGPTGELFF.

The chain employs TRBV6-4 and TRBJ2-7; TRBD1 might be the D (6 bases). This CDR3 comprises 12 residues. Germline values: CDR1 MRHNA, CDR2 SNTAGT. The ends were cut back, 0 bases at V and 6 bases at J, with 6 bases in the middle. DNA of the CDR3: TGTGCCAGCAGTGACTCCAGGGGCGAGCAGTACTTC. This gives the protein CASSDSRGEQYF.

This clone occurred a few times. The rearrangement joins TRBV14 to TRBJ1-1; 8 bases align to TRBD1. CDR1 is SGHDN and CDR2 is FVKESK in the germline V gene. The CDR3 is 15 amino acids. J lost 1 base, V lost 3 bases, and 4 bases had no gene match. CDR3 in amino acids: CASSHRTGWNTEAFF. The CDR3 region has the DNA TGTGCCAGCAGCCATAGGACAGGGTGGAACACTGAAGCTTTCTTT.

The J gene is TRBJ1-1, the V gene TRBV7-3; TRBD1 might be the D (6 bases). Germline CDR1 reads SGHTA; CDR2 reads FQGTGA. Trimming stripped 4 bases from V and 11 bases from J, with 17 bases between. The length of the CDR3 is 13 residues. CDR3 sequence: CASSYNRPGEAFF. For the CDR3, the DNA is TGTGCCAGCAGCTACAATCGGCCAGGGGAGGCTTTCTTT. Filled out from reference TRBV7-3 and TRBJ1-1, the complete variable domain reads GAGVSQTPSNKVTEKGKYVELRCDPISGHTALYWYRQSLGQGPEFLIYFQGTGAADDSGLPNDRFFAVRPEGSVSTLKIQRTERGDSAVYLCASSYNRPGEAFFGQGTRLTVV.

This clone has just a few counts. The genes are TRBV11-2 and TRBJ2-5; TRBD2 is a possible D gene (5 bases). The CDR3 contains 13 residues. CDR1 and CDR2 (germline): SGHAT, FQNNGV. Trimming removed 2 bases at V and 2 bases at J, with 6 bases between. CDR3 DNA: TGTGCCAGCAGCTTACAGCGGCAAGAGACCCAGTACTTC. Its translation is CASSLQRQETQYF.

The chain recombines TRBV7-9 with TRBJ2-3, with 7 positions matching TRBD1. The CDR3 consists of 15 residues. The germline V gene has CDR1 SEHNR and CDR2 FQNEAQ (reference sequence). Germline trimming cut 5 bases from V and 1 base from J; bases unmatched to any gene: 6. CDR3 protein: CASSAWDRRTDTQYF. The DNA of the CDR3 is TGTGCCAGCAGCGCCTGGGACAGACGCACAGATACGCAGTATTTT.

This clone was found once. The chain carries TRBV12-3 or TRBV12-4 and TRBJ1-4; possible D gene TRBD1, 6 bases. The V end lost 6 bases, the J end lost 8 bases, and 7 bases lay between the germline ends. This CDR3 has 11 residues. CDR3 DNA: TGTGCCAGCAGAGGGGGAGAAAAACTGTTTTTT. Protein sequence: CASRGGEKLFF.

This clone was recorded a few times. This sequence joins TRBV12-3 or TRBV12-4 and TRBJ2-7; possibly TRBD1 for D (5 bases). This CDR3 spans 13 amino acids. Trimming took 0 bases from V and 2 from J, leaving 5 bases between them. CDR3 amino acids: CASSLAGPYEQYF. CDR3 nucleotide sequence: TGTGCCAGCAGTTTAGCGGGGCCCTACGAGCAGTACTTC.

V and J are TRBV7-2 and TRBJ2-1; TRBD2 matches 9 bases. The CDR3 loop spans 16 amino acids. CDR1 is SGHTA, CDR2 FQGNSA, per germline. V lost 2 bases and J lost 5; bases outside the gene matches: 7. CDR3: CASSLMFSGRHNEQFF. The CDR3 DNA follows: TGTGCCAGCAGCTTAATGTTTAGCGGGAGACACAATGAGCAGTTCTTC.

The rearrangement uses TRBV18 and TRBJ2-5, with D possibly matching TRBD2 (5 bases). The germline V gene has CDR1 KGHSH and CDR2 LQKENI. The CDR3 runs 14 residues. Trimming removed 3 bases at V and 5 bases at J, with 13 bases between. The CDR3 DNA reads TGTGCCAGCTCACCCATTACTAGGTTGGAGACCCAGTACTTC. Amino acid sequence: CASSPITRLETQYF.

The chain links TRBV10-3 to TRBJ2-1; D not certain. V was shortened by 8 bases and J by 9 bases, with 8 bases between the two germline ends. This CDR3 has 10 residues. The V gene's germline CDR1 is ENHRY and CDR2 SYGVKD. The CDR3 DNA sequence: TGTGCCATCGGTCGTAGTGAGCAGTTCTTC. It yields the protein CAIGRSEQFF.

The chain combines TRBV12-3 or TRBV12-4 with TRBJ1-4; no reliable D call. V dropped 5 bases and J dropped 7 bases, with 11 bases sitting between them. CDR3 size: 13 residues. CDR3 nucleotide sequence: TGTGCCAGCAGTGAGGGTAGTGTTGAAAAACTGTTTTTT. Protein: CASSEGSVEKLFF.

The rearrangement uses TRBV7-9 and TRBJ2-5; D might be TRBD2 (6 bases). V lost 3 bases, J lost 1 base, and 6 bases lay in between. The CDR3 sequence is 13 residues long. The germline V gene has CDR1 SEHNR and CDR2 FQNEAQ (reference sequence). This CDR3 reads CASSLGGQETQYF. The CDR3 nucleotides read TGTGCCAGCAGCTTGGGGGGCCAAGAGACCCAGTACTTC.

The V gene is TRBV28, the J gene TRBJ2-2; 8 nucleotides align to TRBD1. Germline V gives CDR1 MDHEN, CDR2 SYDVKM. The CDR3 covers 14 residues. Trimming took 4 bases from V and 4 from J; bases not matched to a gene: 2. DNA of the CDR3: TGTGCCAGCAGTTCGCAGGGGGCCACCGGGGAGCTGTTTTTT. This sequence encodes CASSSQGATGELFF.

CDR3 loop: CSASSRVEYEKLFF. The DNA of the CDR3 is TGCAGTGCTAGTTCGAGGGTGGAGTATGAAAAACTGTTTTTT. This rearrangement joins TRBV20-1 to TRBJ1-4; D is ambiguous. The CDR3 loop spans 14 amino acids. Germline loops: CDR1 DFQATT, CDR2 SNEGSKA (reference sequence). Trimming removed 3 bases from V and 6 bases from J, with 14 bases in between.

This clone was observed once. The V gene is TRBV5-1, the J gene TRBJ1-4; 10 nucleotides agree with TRBD1. Per the germline V gene, CDR1 is SGHRS and CDR2 is YFSETQ. The CDR3 spans 16 residues. Trimming at V came to 4 bases and at J to 8 bases, leaving 11 bases not matched to a gene. The CDR3 spells CASSPRDRGRREKLFF. CDR3 coding DNA: TGCGCCAGCAGCCCCAGAGACAGGGGGCGCAGGGAAAAACTGTTTTTT.

The chain recombines TRBV13 with TRBJ2-1, with D possibly being TRBD2 (6 bases). Between the trimmed V and J ends, which lost 2 bases and 6 bases, there was a span of 8 bases. The germline CDR1 and CDR2 sequences are PRHDT and FYEKMQ (reference sequence). This CDR3 spans 13 amino acids. The CDR3 DNA sequence: TGTGCCAGCAGCTTAATCGGGGGCAATGAGCAGTTCTTC. Encoded protein: CASSLIGGNEQFF.

With respect to this clone: Other DNA sequences from this sample encode an identical CDR3 as well. The gene calls are TRBV30 and TRBJ2-7; 9 bases match TRBD1. J gave up 3 bases and V 5 bases, and 5 bases lay outside the gene matches. CDR3 length: 13 residues. Germline-derived CDR1 and CDR2 are GTSNPN and SVGIG (reference sequence). The CDR3 here is CAWGPGQGYEQYF. The CDR3 nucleotides are TGTGCCTGGGGACCGGGACAGGGCTACGAGCAGTACTTC.

This clone has only one observation. This sequence joins TRBV6-5 and TRBJ1-6; 8 bases line up with TRBD1. Germline assignment: CDR1 MNHEY and CDR2 SVGAGI. The J segment lost 8 bases and the V segment lost 7 bases, leaving 10 bases of the junction unmatched. The CDR3 consists of 15 residues. CDR3 in DNA: TGTGCCAGCAAAAAAAACAGGGGGATGGATTCACCCCTCCACTTT. It translates to CASKKNRGMDSPLHF.

The V call is TRBV5-6, the J call TRBJ2-1; the D gene is possibly TRBD2 (5 bases). The CDR3 sequence is 11 residues long. Deletions cut 4 bases from V and 14 bases from J, with 13 bases between. CDR1 and CDR2 (germline): SGHDT, YYEEEE. The CDR3 region is CASSVKEVEFF. Written as DNA, the CDR3 is TGTGCCAGCAGCGTAAAGGAGGTCGAGTTCTTC.

The V gene is TRBV7-3, the J gene TRBJ1-2, with 9 bases matching TRBD1. With 5 bases clipped from V and 5 bases from J, the junction kept 3 bases outside the gene matches. Germline CDR1 SGHTA, CDR2 FQGTGA. The CDR3 has 13 amino acids. CDR3 sequence reads: CASSPGQGYGYTF. DNA for the CDR3: TGTGCCAGCAGCCCCGGACAGGGGTATGGCTACACCTTC.

The V gene is TRBV7-3, the J gene TRBJ2-5, with 12 bases lining up with TRBD2. There are 15 residues in the CDR3. Germline assignment: CDR1 SGHTA and CDR2 FQGTGA. V lost 8 bases, J lost 4 bases, and 8 bases stayed unmatched. The CDR3 is CASAKTSGGIETQYF. The CDR3 coding sequence is TGTGCCAGCGCGAAAACTAGCGGGGGGATAGAGACCCAGTACTTC.

This clone was detected a few times. The gene calls are TRBV5-4 and TRBJ2-7; D ambiguous. The CDR3 runs to 13 residues. Germline V gives CDR1 SGHNT, CDR2 YYREEE (reference sequence). V lost 0 bases and J 3 bases, leaving 7 bases between the germline ends. The CDR3 coding sequence is TGTGCCAGCAGCTTGGATCGGAGCTACGAGCAGTACTTC. It is translated as CASSLDRSYEQYF.

There are a few counts of this clone. The V and J genes are TRBV7-9 and TRBJ2-1, with D maybe TRBD1 (5 bases). CDR3 length: 15 residues. Between the trimmed V and J ends, which lost 0 bases and 4 bases, there was a span of 10 bases. Germline assignment: CDR1 SEHNR and CDR2 FQNEAQ (reference sequence). In nucleotides, the CDR3 is TGTGCCAGCAGCTTAGCCTCCCGACAGTACAATGAGCAGTTCTTC. Protein: CASSLASRQYNEQFF.